What follows describes a single T cell receptor (beta chain). This clone is a singleton in its sample. This receptor's antigen is unknown. No much larger clone exists at a distance of one base, and base qualities are not known. The sample belongs to a study of blood T cell repertoires in COVID-19 (dated by TCRdb to 2018 to 2021). In the study overall: The collaborator samples originated in the United States, Italy and Spain and spanned the acute and convalescent phases of COVID-19. HLA class I and class II types, where available, came from metadata supplied by the sample provider rather than from assay-based typing. The samples were drawn from the first 160 participants of the ongoing ImmuneRACE study and from some 1,300 subjects provided by 6 global collaborators. The repertoires were released in a freely available public database meant as a resource for research on the immune response to SARS-CoV-2. Deeply sampled blood TCRbeta repertoires from subjects exposed to, actively infected with, or recovered from COVID-19 were included in the dataset. The material from the prospective study consisted of cDNA or gDNA derived from T cells, B-cell-depleted T cells, or PBMCs. The sample metadata nearly always contained a de-identified subject ID, COVID-19 status, age in years and sex.

The junction carries 12 bases between V and J, which are trimmed by 5 bases and 9 bases respectively. The CDR3 holds 12 amino acids from the cysteine to the phenylalanine. The only DNA kept is the CDR3, 36 bases in frame from the first base. CDR1 is given as SGHVS and CDR2 as FQNEAQ, both from the germline V gene. The immunoSEQ Assay, a bias-controlled multiplex PCR, was used to amplify TCRbeta CDR3 regions from genomic DNA. The original pipeline was this. Within the assay, amplification of reference gene primers was used to estimate how many nucleated cells each sample contained. To quantify the absolute abundance of each unique TCRbeta CDR3 rearrangement, sequence reads were collapsed and filtered. For each sample, productive Simpson clonality was calculated as the square root of Simpson's diversity index across productive rearrangements. TCRdb holds this immuneACCESS table with in-frame rearrangements only. Some clones are missing; in checked studies, unresolved V genes explain under half, and the rest has no known cause. For V, J and clone size, that table is used; D and trimming come from the DNA. Here the sample has more than 70,000 clones; around nine tenths occur a single time. Together, the top ten hold about 5.1% of the sample.

Whole blood was collected in K2EDTA tubes by collaborating institutions according to the institutions' own protocols. For TCRbeta analysis, collaborator samples were shipped as frozen whole blood, as isolated PBMCs, or as DNA extracted from either sample type. Overall study outcomes, separate from this receptor: How much clinical and demographic metadata was included differed by source and by participant, and the metadata was provided uncurated.

The receptor chain draws on TRBV7-8 and TRBJ2-3, with a tentative D gene TRBD2 over 7 matching bases. Input material: peripheral blood. The TCR was taken from a young woman with acute or convalescent COVID-19. The DNA sequence follows: TGTGCCAGCAGCCCGCCGGGGGGCACGCAGTATTTT. It translates as CASSPPGGTQYF.